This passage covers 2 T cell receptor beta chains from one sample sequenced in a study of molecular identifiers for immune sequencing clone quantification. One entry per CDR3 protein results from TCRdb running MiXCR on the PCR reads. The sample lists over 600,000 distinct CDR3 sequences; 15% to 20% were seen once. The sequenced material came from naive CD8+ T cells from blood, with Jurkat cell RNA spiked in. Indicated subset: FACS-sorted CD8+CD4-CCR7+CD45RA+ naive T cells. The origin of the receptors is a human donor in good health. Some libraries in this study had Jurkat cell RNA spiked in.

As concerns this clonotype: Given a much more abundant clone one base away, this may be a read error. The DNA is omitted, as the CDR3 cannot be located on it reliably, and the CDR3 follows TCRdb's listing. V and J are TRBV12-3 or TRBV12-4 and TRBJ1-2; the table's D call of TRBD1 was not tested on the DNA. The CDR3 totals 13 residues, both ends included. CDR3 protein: CAVRDTLYYGCTF.

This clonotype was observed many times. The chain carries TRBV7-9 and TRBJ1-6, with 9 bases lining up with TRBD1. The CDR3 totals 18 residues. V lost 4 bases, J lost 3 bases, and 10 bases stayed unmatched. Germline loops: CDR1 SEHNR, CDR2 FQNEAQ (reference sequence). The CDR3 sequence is CASSYPGQGSGYNSPLHF. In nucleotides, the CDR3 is TGTGCCAGCAGCTACCCGGGACAGGGCTCGGGCTATAATTCACCCCTCCACTTT.